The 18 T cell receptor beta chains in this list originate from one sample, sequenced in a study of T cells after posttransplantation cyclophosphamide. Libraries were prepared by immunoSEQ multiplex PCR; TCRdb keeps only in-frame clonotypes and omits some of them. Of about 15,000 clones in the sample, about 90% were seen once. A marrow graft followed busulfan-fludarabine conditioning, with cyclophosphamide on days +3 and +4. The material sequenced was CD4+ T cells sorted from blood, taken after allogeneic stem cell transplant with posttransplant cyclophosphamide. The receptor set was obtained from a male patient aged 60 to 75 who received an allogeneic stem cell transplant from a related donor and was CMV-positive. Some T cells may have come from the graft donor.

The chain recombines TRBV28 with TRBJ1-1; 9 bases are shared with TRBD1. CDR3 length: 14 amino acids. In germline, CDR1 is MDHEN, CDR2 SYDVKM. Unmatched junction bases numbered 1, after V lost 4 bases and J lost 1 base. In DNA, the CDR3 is TGTGCCAGCAGTTCGGGACAGGGGAACACTGAAGCTTTCTTT. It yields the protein CASSSGQGNTEAFF.

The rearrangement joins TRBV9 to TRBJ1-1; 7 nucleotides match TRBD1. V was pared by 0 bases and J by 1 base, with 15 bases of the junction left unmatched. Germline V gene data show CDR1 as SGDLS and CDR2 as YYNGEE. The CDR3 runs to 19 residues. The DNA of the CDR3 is TGTGCCAGCAGCGTAGCTACTTACCCAGGGGGGCAGGGGAACACTGAAGCTTTCTTT. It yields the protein CASSVATYPGGQGNTEAFF.

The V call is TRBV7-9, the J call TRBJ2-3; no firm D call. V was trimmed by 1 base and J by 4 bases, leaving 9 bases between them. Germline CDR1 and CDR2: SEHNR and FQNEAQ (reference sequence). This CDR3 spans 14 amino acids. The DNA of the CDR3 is TGTGCCAGCAGCTTAGTTAGCATCGCAGATACGCAGTATTTT. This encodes CASSLVSIADTQYF. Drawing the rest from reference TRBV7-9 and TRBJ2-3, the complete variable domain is DTGVSQNPRHKITKRGQNVTFRCDPISEHNRLYWYRQTLGQGPEFLTYFQNEAQLEKSRLLSDRFSAERPKGSFSTLEIQRTEQGDSAMYLCASSLVSIADTQYFGPGTRLTVL.

The CDR3 spells CASSQTGAGGTEAFF. The CDR3 DNA reads as TGTGCCAGCTCGCAGACAGGGGCCGGGGGCACTGAAGCTTTCTTT. This chain links TRBV18 with TRBJ1-1, with TRBD1 matching over 8 bases. Germline V lookup: CDR1 KGHSH, CDR2 LQKENI. The CDR3 is 15 amino acids. J was trimmed by 4 bases and V by 6 bases; bases with no gene match: 10.

The CDR3 DNA reads as TGTGCCAGCAGTGAGAGGTCCGCTGAAGCTTTCTTT. Translating it yields CASSERSAEAFF. The genes are TRBV25-1 and TRBJ1-1; no definite D call. The CDR3 length is 12 residues. Germline CDR1 is MGHDK and CDR2 is SYGVNS. Deletions cut 3 bases from V and 6 bases from J, with 8 bases between. Complete variable domain (other parts from reference TRBV25-1 and TRBJ1-1): EADIYQTPRYLVIGTGKKITLECSQTMGHDKMYWYQQDPGMELHLIHYSYGVNSTEKGDLSSESTVSRIRTEHFPLTLESARPSHTSQYLCASSERSAEAFFGQGTRLTVV.

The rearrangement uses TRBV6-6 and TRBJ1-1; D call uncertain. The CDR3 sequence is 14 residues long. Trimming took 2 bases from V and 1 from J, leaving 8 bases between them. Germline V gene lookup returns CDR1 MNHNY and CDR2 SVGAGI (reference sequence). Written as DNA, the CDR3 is TGTGCCAGCAGTTACCCCAGGTCGAACACTGAAGCTTTCTTT. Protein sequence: CASSYPRSNTEAFF.

The CDR3 region has the DNA TGTGCCAGCAGCCCCAGGGGTTCGGGCACCGGGGAGCTGTTTTTT. This gives the protein CASSPRGSGTGELFF. The V gene is TRBV7-7, the J gene TRBJ2-2, with a tentative D call TRBD1 (6 bases). Looked up from germline, CDR1 is SSHAT and CDR2 is FNYEAQ (reference sequence). The CDR3 is made up of 15 amino acids. Trimming left V 5 bases short and J 4 bases short, with 14 bases between.

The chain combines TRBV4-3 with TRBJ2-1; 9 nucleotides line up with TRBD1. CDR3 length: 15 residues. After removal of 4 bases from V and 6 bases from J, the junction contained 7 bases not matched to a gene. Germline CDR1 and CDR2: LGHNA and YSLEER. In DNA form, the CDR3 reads TGCGCCAGCAGCCGAGATCGGGACAGGGTCAATGAGCAGTTCTTC. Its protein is CASSRDRDRVNEQFF.

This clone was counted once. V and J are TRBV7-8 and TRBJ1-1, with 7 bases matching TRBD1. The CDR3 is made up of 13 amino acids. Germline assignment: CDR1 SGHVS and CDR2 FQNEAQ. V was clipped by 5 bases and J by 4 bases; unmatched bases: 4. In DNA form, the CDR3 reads TGTGCCAGCAGCATCGGGACAGCCACTGAAGCTTTCTTT. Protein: CASSIGTATEAFF.

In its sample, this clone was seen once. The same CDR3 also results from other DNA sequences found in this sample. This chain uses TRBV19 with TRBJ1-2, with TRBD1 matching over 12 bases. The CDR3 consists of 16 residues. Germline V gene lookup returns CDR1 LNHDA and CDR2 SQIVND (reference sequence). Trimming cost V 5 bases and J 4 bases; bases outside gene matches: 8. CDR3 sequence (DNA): TGTGCCAGTAGTTCAAAACCGGGACAGGGGGCCTATGGCTACACCTTC. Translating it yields CASSSKPGQGAYGYTF.

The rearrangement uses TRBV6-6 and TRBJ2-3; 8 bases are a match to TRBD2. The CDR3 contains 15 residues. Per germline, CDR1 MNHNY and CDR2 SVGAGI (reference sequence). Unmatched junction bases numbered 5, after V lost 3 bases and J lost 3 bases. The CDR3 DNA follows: TGTGCCAGCAGTTATCGGGGGGGCCTTACAGATACGCAGTATTTT. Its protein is CASSYRGGLTDTQYF.

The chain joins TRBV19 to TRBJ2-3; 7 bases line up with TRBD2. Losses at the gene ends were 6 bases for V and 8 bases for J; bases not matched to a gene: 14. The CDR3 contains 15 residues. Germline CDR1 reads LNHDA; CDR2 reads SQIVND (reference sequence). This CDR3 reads CASRERDYPEGTQYF. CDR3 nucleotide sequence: TGTGCCAGTAGGGAACGGGACTACCCCGAGGGTACGCAGTATTTT. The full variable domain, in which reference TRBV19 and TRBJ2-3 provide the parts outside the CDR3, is DGGITQSPKYLFRKEGQNVTLSCEQNLNHDAMYWYRQDPGQGLRLIYYSQIVNDFQKGDIAEGYSVSREKKESFPLTVTSAQKNPTAFYLCASRERDYPEGTQYFGPGTRLTVL.

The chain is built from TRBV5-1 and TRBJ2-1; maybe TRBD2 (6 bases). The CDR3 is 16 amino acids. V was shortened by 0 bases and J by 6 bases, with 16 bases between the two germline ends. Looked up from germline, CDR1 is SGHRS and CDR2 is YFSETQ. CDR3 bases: TGCGCCAGCAGCTTGGAGGCGGTTGCGGGGAGCAATGAGCAGTTCTTC. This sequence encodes CASSLEAVAGSNEQFF.

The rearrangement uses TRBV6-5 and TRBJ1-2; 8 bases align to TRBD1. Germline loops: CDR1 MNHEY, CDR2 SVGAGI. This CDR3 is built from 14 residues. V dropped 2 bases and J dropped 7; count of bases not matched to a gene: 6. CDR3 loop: CASSYGQGRGGYTF. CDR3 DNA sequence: TGTGCCAGCAGTTACGGACAGGGAAGGGGTGGCTACACCTTC.

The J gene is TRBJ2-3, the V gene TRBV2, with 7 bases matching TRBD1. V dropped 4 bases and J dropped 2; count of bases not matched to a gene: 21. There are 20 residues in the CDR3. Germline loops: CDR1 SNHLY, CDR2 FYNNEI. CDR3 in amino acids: CASSGTLTKMPGQITDTQYF. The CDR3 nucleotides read TGTGCCAGCAGTGGGACCCTGACGAAGATGCCGGGACAGATCACAGATACGCAGTATTTT.

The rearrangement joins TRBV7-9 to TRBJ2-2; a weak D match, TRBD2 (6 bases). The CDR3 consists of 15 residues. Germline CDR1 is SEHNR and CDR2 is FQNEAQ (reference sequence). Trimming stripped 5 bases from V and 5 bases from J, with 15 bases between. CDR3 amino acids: CASSLGSGGTGELFF. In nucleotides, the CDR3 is TGTGCCAGCAGCCTGGGTAGCGGAGGGACCGGGGAGCTGTTTTTT.

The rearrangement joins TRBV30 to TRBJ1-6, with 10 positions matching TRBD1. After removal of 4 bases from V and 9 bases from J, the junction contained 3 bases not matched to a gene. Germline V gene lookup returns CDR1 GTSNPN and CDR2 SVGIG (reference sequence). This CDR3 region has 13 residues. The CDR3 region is CAWTGQGFSPLHF. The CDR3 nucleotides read TGTGCCTGGACGGGACAGGGGTTTTCACCCCTCCACTTT. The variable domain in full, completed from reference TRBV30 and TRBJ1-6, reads SQTIHQWPATLVQPVGSPLSLECTVEGTSNPNLYWYRQAAGRGLQLLFYSVGIGQISSEVPQNLSASRPQDRQFILSSKKLLLSDSGFYLCAWTGQGFSPLHFGNGTRLTVT.

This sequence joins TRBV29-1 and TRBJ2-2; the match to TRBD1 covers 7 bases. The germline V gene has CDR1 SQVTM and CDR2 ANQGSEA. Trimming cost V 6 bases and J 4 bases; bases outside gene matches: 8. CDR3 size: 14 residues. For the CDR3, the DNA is TGCAGCGTGAGCCCCGGGACAGCCACCGGGGAGCTGTTTTTT. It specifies CSVSPGTATGELFF.